Below are 25 T cell receptor beta chains sequenced from a single sample in a study of blood T cells in healthy people across ages. A second PCR of 7 to 11 cycles used a sample-barcoded 5' primer and a J-beta primer mix. TCRdb re-called the 5' RACE reads with MiXCR, one entry per CDR3 protein. The sample shows 950,000 to 1,200,000 distinct CDR3 sequences, 30% to 40% of them seen only once. The sample consisted of blood. These receptors were obtained from a man younger than 35 in good health.

CDR3 sequence reads: CASSLWSTATNTGELFF. The CDR3 nucleotides are TGTGCCAGCAGCTTATGGTCGACGGCAACGAACACCGGGGAGCTGTTTTTT. The V call is TRBV13, the J call TRBJ2-2; no reliable D call. The CDR3 has 17 amino acids. V lost 2 bases and J 0 bases, leaving 13 bases between the germline ends. The V gene's germline CDR1 is PRHDT and CDR2 FYEKMQ (reference sequence).

The chain uses TRBV20-1 and TRBJ2-3, with D perhaps matching TRBD2 (5 bases). The CDR3 contains 11 residues. V was trimmed by 6 bases and J by 6 bases, leaving 10 bases between them. From germline, CDR1 is DFQATT and CDR2 SNEGSKA (reference sequence). The chain's CDR3 is CSAELADTQYF. CDR3 nucleotides: TGCAGTGCCGAGTTAGCGGATACGCAGTATTTT.

In its sample, this clonotype was seen a few times. The chain joins TRBV2 to TRBJ2-3; D is undetermined. V lost 2 bases and J lost 5, with 5 bases in between. Germline loops: CDR1 SNHLY, CDR2 FYNNEI. The CDR3 is 12 amino acids. The CDR3 loop reads CASSEWEDTQYF. CDR3 DNA sequence: TGTGCCAGCAGTGAATGGGAAGATACGCAGTATTTT.

This clonotype turned up a few times. The genes are TRBV5-1 and TRBJ2-2; no firm D call. Germline lookup yields CDR1 SGHRS and CDR2 YFSETQ. Trimming left V 1 base short and J 3 bases short, with 7 bases between. The CDR3 sequence is 14 residues long. In nucleotides, the CDR3 is TGCGCCAGCAGCTTGACGGCAGACACCGGGGAGCTGTTTTTT. Its protein is CASSLTADTGELFF.

This clonotype was counted only a few times. The chain's CDR3 is CASSSRSTWGASTDTQYF. CDR3 bases: TGTGCCAGCAGCTCCCGTTCGACATGGGGGGCTTCCACAGATACGCAGTATTTT. This chain uses TRBV7-2 with TRBJ2-3; D tentatively reads TRBD1 or TRBD2 (6 bases each). Germline V lookup: CDR1 SGHTA, CDR2 FQGNSA. This CDR3 comprises 18 residues. V was cut by 4 bases and J by 2 bases, with 22 bases left in between.

CDR3 in amino acids: CASRNRAMNTEAFF. In DNA, the CDR3 is TGTGCCAGCAGAAACAGGGCGATGAACACTGAAGCTTTCTTT. The chain couples TRBV27 to TRBJ1-1; D is possibly TRBD1 (6 bases). V lost 6 bases, J lost 0 bases, and 11 bases lay in between. Germline CDR1 is MNHEY and CDR2 is SMNVEV (reference sequence). This CDR3 is 14 amino acids long.

This clonotype was seen only a few times. This chain connects TRBV5-1 to TRBJ1-2, with D unclear. The CDR3 has 16 amino acids. CDR1 is SGHRS and CDR2 is YFSETQ in the germline V gene. With 4 bases removed from V and 2 bases from J, the gap between germline ends came to 18 bases. CDR3 residues: CASSPQYSRINYGYTF. In DNA form, the CDR3 reads TGCGCCAGCAGCCCGCAGTACAGCCGGATCAACTATGGCTACACCTTC. Using reference TRBV5-1 and TRBJ1-2 for the parts outside the CDR3, the full variable domain is KAGVTQTPRYLIKTRGQQVTLSCSPISGHRSVSWYQQTPGQGLQFLFEYFSETQRNKGNFPGRFSGRQFSNSRSEMNVSTLELGDSALYLCASSPQYSRINYGYTFGSGTRLTVV.

In this sample, this clonotype turned up a few times. CDR3 in amino acids: CASSRRLGGSTDTQYF. For the CDR3, the DNA is TGTGCCAGCAGCCGCCGACTGGGGGGAAGCACAGATACGCAGTATTTT. The chain uses TRBV14 and TRBJ2-3; tentative D call: TRBD2 (6 bases). Trimming cost V 4 bases and J 0 bases, with 14 bases left between them. From germline, CDR1 is SGHDN and CDR2 FVKESK. This CDR3 has 16 amino acids. Looking up the rest from reference TRBV14 and TRBJ2-3 gives the full variable domain: EAGVTQFPSHSVIEKGQTVTLRCDPISGHDNLYWYRRVMGKEIKFLLHFVKESKQDESGMPNNRFLAERTGGTYSTLKVQPAELEDSGVYFCASSRRLGGSTDTQYFGPGTRLTVL.

This chain connects TRBV2 to TRBJ1-4; D ambiguous. Trimming shortened V by 6 bases and J by 3 bases, and 11 bases separated the two germline ends. The CDR3 extends over 14 amino acids. Germline V gene data show CDR1 as SNHLY and CDR2 as FYNNEI. CDR3 in DNA: TGTGCCAGCAGCGCGGGATTAGCTAATGAAAAACTGTTTTTT. Translated: CASSAGLANEKLFF. The full variable domain, its missing parts supplied by reference TRBV2 and TRBJ1-4, is EPEVTQTPSHQVTQMGQEVILRCVPISNHLYFYWYRQILGQKVEFLVSFYNNEISEKSEIFDDQFSVERPDGSNFTLKIRSTKLEDSAMYFCASSAGLANEKLFFGSGTQLSVL.

This chain joins TRBV2 and TRBJ1-5; no firm D call. Trimming removed 2 bases at V and 3 bases at J, with 14 bases between. CDR1 and CDR2 (germline): SNHLY, FYNNEI. The CDR3 extends over 16 amino acids. The DNA of the CDR3 is TGTGCCAGCAGTGAAATGGCAGCGATACTCAATCAGCCCCAGCATTTT. Translation: CASSEMAAILNQPQHF.

The chain is built from TRBV28 and TRBJ2-7; D gene unclear. Deletions cut 5 bases from V and 7 bases from J, with 15 bases between. The CDR3 has 13 amino acids. In germline, CDR1 is MDHEN, CDR2 SYDVKM. The DNA for the CDR3 is TGTGCCAGCAGTCCCCAGGTCATGAGAGAGCAGTACTTC. Encoded protein: CASSPQVMREQYF.

This clonotype came up a few times. The J gene is TRBJ1-4, the V gene TRBV4-1, with TRBD1 matching over 8 bases. The trim removed 3 bases at V and 8 bases at J, leaving 8 bases unmatched. The CDR3 loop spans 15 amino acids. Germline loops: CDR1 MGHRA, CDR2 YSYEKL. The CDR3 is CASSHHRGKEEKLFF. CDR3 coding DNA: TGCGCCAGCAGCCACCACAGGGGGAAGGAGGAAAAACTGTTTTTT.

The chain links TRBV11-2 to TRBJ2-3; 8 bases align to TRBD2. Per germline, CDR1 SGHAT and CDR2 FQNNGV. The CDR3 consists of 15 residues. V trimming: 6 bases; J trimming: 1 base; junction bases outside the gene matches: 6. The CDR3 reads CASRTSGGRTDTQYF. In DNA, the CDR3 is TGTGCCAGCAGGACAAGCGGGGGCCGCACAGATACGCAGTATTTT.

The rearrangement joins TRBV5-1 to TRBJ2-1; 13 positions agree with TRBD2. Germline CDR1 SGHRS, CDR2 YFSETQ. The length of the CDR3 is 19 residues. Trimming removed 6 bases from V and 2 bases from J; junction bases left unmatched: 14. CDR3 coding DNA: TGCGCCAGCACGGAGGGTACTAGCGGGGGGGCCTGGGCCTACAATGAGCAGTTCTTC. The encoded protein is CASTEGTSGGAWAYNEQFF.

The chain employs TRBV4-1 and TRBJ2-1; a weak D match, TRBD1 (6 bases). This CDR3 is built from 15 residues. The V gene's germline CDR1 is MGHRA and CDR2 YSYEKL. V lost 0 bases and J 10 bases, leaving 16 bases between the germline ends. CDR3 amino acids: CASSQDSGVLEEQFF. The CDR3, as DNA: TGCGCCAGCAGCCAAGATTCAGGGGTTCTGGAGGAGCAGTTCTTC.

The V gene is TRBV7-2, the J gene TRBJ2-7; D unclear. Trimming removed 3 bases at V and 2 bases at J, with 14 bases between. Germline V gives CDR1 SGHTA, CDR2 FQGNSA. The CDR3 runs 15 residues. Here the CDR3 DNA reads TGTGCCAGCAGCTTCCCTAGTCTTGGCACCTACGAGCAGTACTTC. This gives the protein CASSFPSLGTYEQYF.

This clonotype was seen only a few times. At one end, the junction sequence differs from germline, possibly due to a read error. The chain employs TRBV12-3 or TRBV12-4 and TRBJ2-7, with a weak D call TRBD2 (6 bases). This CDR3 has 16 amino acids. The CDR3 sequence is CASSSLEETGAYERYF. CDR3 nucleotide sequence: TGTGCCAGCAGTTCACTCGAAGAGACGGGAGCCTACGAGCGGTACTTC.

J is TRBJ1-1 and V is TRBV12-3 or TRBV12-4; D is possibly TRBD1 (6 bases). Trimming took off 6 bases at V and 2 bases at J, with 13 bases between the two ends. The CDR3 spans 14 residues. The CDR3 nucleotides read TGTGCCAGCAGAATCTTGGGACACAACACTGAAGCTTTCTTT. Translated: CASRILGHNTEAFF.

This clonotype was seen a handful of times. The chain joins TRBV14 to TRBJ1-5; 8 positions agree with TRBD1. The germline V gene has CDR1 SGHDN and CDR2 FVKESK. The CDR3 totals 15 residues. The ends lost 1 base at V and 7 bases at J; junction bases unmatched: 6. This CDR3 reads CASSQGTGRGQPQHF. The DNA of the CDR3 is TGTGCCAGCAGCCAAGGGACAGGGCGCGGACAGCCCCAGCATTTT.

This sequence joins TRBV20-1 and TRBJ1-1; D is possibly TRBD1 (5 bases). Trimming shortened V by 3 bases and J by 4 bases, and 12 bases separated the two germline ends. Germline V gene data show CDR1 as DFQATT and CDR2 as SNEGSKA (reference sequence). The CDR3 has 13 residues. This CDR3 reads CSARGDAITEAFF. The CDR3 coding sequence is TGCAGTGCTAGGGGGGACGCGATCACTGAAGCTTTCTTT.

The chain joins TRBV18 to TRBJ1-1, with 12 positions matching TRBD1. Germline CDR1 KGHSH, CDR2 LQKENI. This CDR3 is built from 15 residues. Germline trimming cut 3 bases from V and 3 bases from J; bases unmatched to any gene: 2. CDR3 region: CASSPGTGGYTEAFF. Here the CDR3 DNA reads TGTGCCAGCTCACCCGGGACAGGGGGCTACACTGAAGCTTTCTTT.

This chain joins TRBV20-1 and TRBJ1-1; D is uncertain. V gave up 3 bases and J gave up 2 bases, with 13 bases separating them. Germline-derived CDR1 and CDR2 are DFQATT and SNEGSKA (reference sequence). This CDR3 comprises 14 residues. The CDR3 nucleotides are TGCAGTGCTAGTGGCAGACCTCTTAACACTGAAGCTTTCTTT. Translating it yields CSASGRPLNTEAFF.

V and J are TRBV20-1 and TRBJ2-1; D gene unclear. The germline V and J ends were trimmed by 3 bases and 0 bases, with 12 bases remaining between them. Germline CDR1 reads DFQATT; CDR2 reads SNEGSKA (reference sequence). This CDR3 contains 15 residues. This CDR3 reads CSASVGFSSYNEQFF. For the CDR3, the DNA is TGCAGTGCTAGCGTAGGTTTTAGCTCCTACAATGAGCAGTTCTTC.

The chain uses TRBV28 and TRBJ2-3; tentatively, D is TRBD1 or TRBD2 (7 bases each). CDR3 length equals 16 residues. Germline-derived CDR1 and CDR2 are MDHEN and SYDVKM. V lost 8 bases and J 0 bases, leaving 18 bases between the germline ends. The CDR3 loop is CASVASRGGSTDTQYF. DNA for the CDR3: TGTGCCAGCGTCGCCTCCAGGGGGGGGAGCACAGATACGCAGTATTTT. The full variable domain, in which reference TRBV28 and TRBJ2-3 provide the parts outside the CDR3, is DVKVTQSSRYLVKRTGEKVFLECVQDMDHENMFWYRQDPGLGLRLIYFSYDVKMKEKGDIPEGYSVSREKKERFSLILESASTNQTSMYLCASVASRGGSTDTQYFGPGTRLTVL.

The chain employs TRBV5-1 and TRBJ1-1; TRBD1 might be the D (5 bases). This CDR3 comprises 15 residues. Trimming removed 1 base from V and 3 bases from J, with 13 bases in between. Germline lookup yields CDR1 SGHRS and CDR2 YFSETQ. The CDR3: CASSLWGEVDTEAFF. In DNA form, the CDR3 reads TGCGCCAGCAGCTTGTGGGGGGAAGTGGACACTGAAGCTTTCTTT.